What follows are 19 T cell receptor beta chains derived from one specimen sequenced in a study of blood T cell repertoires in COVID-19 (dated by TCRdb to 2018 to 2021). The library came from the immunoSEQ multiplex PCR assay. TCRdb took over this immuneACCESS table, retaining in-frame rearrangements with V and J assigned. Such tables are incomplete; in checked studies, under half of the missing clones stem from an unresolved V gene, and the remainder is unexplained. In all, the sample holds about 200,000 clones, and roughly 78% of those were seen once. The ten largest account for about an eighth of the sample. Sequencing was performed on peripheral blood. These receptor sequences come from a woman between 35 and 50 years old with acute or convalescent COVID-19.

This rearrangement joins TRBV28 to TRBJ1-5, with D unresolved. V was shortened by 5 bases and J by 5 bases, with 19 bases between the two germline ends. The CDR3 has 16 amino acids. From germline, CDR1 is MDHEN and CDR2 SYDVKM. This CDR3 reads CASSPSRETSYQPQHF. DNA for the CDR3: TGTGCCAGCAGTCCATCACGGGAGACCTCGTATCAGCCCCAGCATTTT.

CDR3 nucleotide sequence: TGTGCCAGCAGCTTGGGGACAGGAAACTATGGCTACACCTTC. It is translated as CASSLGTGNYGYTF. V is TRBV7-2 and J is TRBJ1-2; 8 bases agree with TRBD1. The CDR3 consists of 14 residues. Germline V gives CDR1 SGHTA, CDR2 FQGNSA. V shed 3 bases, J shed 2 bases, and the junction held 2 bases outside the gene matches.

J is TRBJ2-3 and V is TRBV9; TRBD2 matches at 9 bases. V dropped 0 bases and J dropped 2; count of bases not matched to a gene: 4. This CDR3 has 16 amino acids. CDR1 SGDLS and CDR2 YYNGEE come from the germline V gene. The CDR3 bases are TGTGCCAGCAGCGTAGGGGCTAGCGGGAACACAGATACGCAGTATTTT. Translation gives CASSVGASGNTDTQYF.

V gene TRBV6-1 combines with J gene TRBJ2-1; perhaps TRBD1 as D (5 bases). Germline lookup yields CDR1 MNHNS and CDR2 SASEGT. The CDR3 runs 15 residues. Between the trimmed V and J ends, which lost 1 base and 2 bases, there was a span of 9 bases. The CDR3 loop reads CASSEGGAAYNEQFF. The DNA of the CDR3 is TGTGCCAGCAGTGAAGGTGGGGCGGCCTACAATGAGCAGTTCTTC.

The chain employs TRBV6-5 and TRBJ2-7; D unclear. V was pared by 1 base and J by 2 bases, with 9 bases between. This CDR3 spans 14 amino acids. The germline gives CDR1 MNHEY, CDR2 SVGAGI. The CDR3 spells CASSYYDSPYEQYF. CDR3 in DNA: TGTGCCAGCAGTTACTACGATAGTCCCTACGAGCAGTACTTC.

V is TRBV27 and J is TRBJ2-7; 9 bases are a match to TRBD2. The CDR3 has 15 amino acids. From germline, CDR1 is MNHEY and CDR2 SMNVEV (reference sequence). Trimming at V came to 6 bases and at J to 3 bases, leaving 9 bases not matched to a gene. The CDR3 DNA reads as TGTGCCAGCAGCGGAAGCGGGGGGCTCTTCTACGAGCAGTACTTC. As protein: CASSGSGGLFYEQYF.

This clone was seen once. The rearrangement uses TRBV5-5 and TRBJ2-2, with 7 bases identical to TRBD1. The germline CDR1 and CDR2 sequences are SGHKS and YYEKEE (reference sequence). The J segment lost 4 bases and the V segment lost 2 bases, leaving 5 bases of the junction unmatched. This CDR3 region has 15 residues. CDR3 sequence (DNA): TGTGCCAGCAGCTTAAGGGGGCAGGGCACCGGGGAGCTGTTTTTT. This sequence encodes CASSLRGQGTGELFF. Supplemented by reference TRBV5-5 and TRBJ2-2, the full variable domain reads DAGVTQSPTHLIKTRGQQVTLRCSPISGHKSVSWYQQVLGQGPQFIFQYYEKEERGRGNFPDRFSARQFPNYSSELNVNALLLGDSALYLCASSLRGQGTGELFFGEGSRLTVL.

This clone was observed a handful of times. The V call is TRBV11-3, the J call TRBJ2-2; the D is unclear. The germline V gene has CDR1 SGHNT and CDR2 YENEEA. Trimming removed 4 bases at V and 6 bases at J, with 9 bases between. The length of the CDR3 is 13 residues. The DNA for the CDR3 is TGTGCCAGCAGCTCTCAGTCCCCCGGGGAGCTGTTTTTT. Its translation is CASSSQSPGELFF.

A single count supports this clone. The chain links TRBV11-2 to TRBJ1-1; no firm D call. V was shortened by 0 bases and J by 2 bases, with 4 bases between the two germline ends. CDR1 and CDR2 (germline): SGHAT, FQNNGV. CDR3 length: 13 amino acids. DNA of the CDR3: TGTGCCAGCAGCTTAGAGAGAAACACTGAAGCTTTCTTT. Its protein product is CASSLERNTEAFF.

The CDR3 DNA reads as TGTGCCTGGAGTTCCGGGGACAGGATTAACTATGGCTACACCTTC. It translates to CAWSSGDRINYGYTF. The chain links TRBV30 to TRBJ1-2, with TRBD1 matching over 8 bases. Losses at the gene ends were 2 bases for V and 1 base for J; bases not matched to a gene: 6. The germline gives CDR1 GTSNPN, CDR2 SVGIG (reference sequence). This CDR3 comprises 15 residues.

The rearrangement links TRBV5-1 to TRBJ1-2, with 7 bases that match TRBD1. With 5 bases clipped from V and 3 bases from J, the junction kept 10 bases outside the gene matches. Germline assignment: CDR1 SGHRS and CDR2 YFSETQ. The CDR3 has 15 amino acids. This chain's CDR3 is CASRLTHRGDYGYTF. The CDR3 region has the DNA TGCGCCAGCAGATTGACCCACAGGGGAGACTATGGCTACACCTTC.

The DNA of the CDR3 is TGTGCCAGCAGCGTAGTCCAGGGACAGATCGGGGAGCTGTTTTTT. It is translated as CASSVVQGQIGELFF. The gene calls are TRBV9 and TRBJ2-2; TRBD1 matches at 7 bases. Germline-derived CDR1 and CDR2 are SGDLS and YYNGEE. This CDR3 region has 15 residues. V lost 0 bases and J lost 7; bases outside the gene matches: 6.

J is TRBJ2-3 and V is TRBV5-6; 7 bases are a match to TRBD2. The CDR3 covers 16 residues. CDR1 is SGHDT, CDR2 YYEEEE, per germline. After removal of 4 bases from V and 1 base from J, the junction contained 9 bases not matched to a gene. CDR3 protein: CASSSTGTTRTDTQYF. The CDR3 nucleotides are TGTGCCAGCAGCAGCACCGGGACTACCCGCACAGATACGCAGTATTTT.

The rearrangement joins TRBV4-1 to TRBJ1-6; D is perhaps TRBD1 (6 bases). The germline CDR1 and CDR2 sequences are MGHRA and YSYEKL. The CDR3 totals 16 residues. Deletions cut 4 bases from V and 6 bases from J, with 16 bases between. The CDR3 here is CASSPQTGPLNSPLHF. CDR3 bases: TGCGCCAGCAGCCCCCAGACAGGACCCCTTAATTCACCCCTCCACTTT.

The chain recombines TRBV5-1 with TRBJ2-6, with 7 nucleotides matching TRBD1. In germline, CDR1 is SGHRS, CDR2 YFSETQ. The J segment lost 1 base and the V segment lost 4 bases, leaving 14 bases of the junction unmatched. The CDR3 has 19 residues. CDR3 region: CASSVQQGSRVSGANVLTF. CDR3 bases: TGCGCCAGCAGCGTACAACAGGGGTCGAGGGTTTCTGGGGCCAACGTCCTGACTTTC.

J is TRBJ2-7 and V is TRBV2, with D perhaps TRBD1 (6 bases). Germline V gene data show CDR1 as SNHLY and CDR2 as FYNNEI. The V end lost 5 bases, the J end lost 1 base, and 15 bases lay between the germline ends. The CDR3 has 15 amino acids. CDR3 sequence reads: CASSWDRDTSYEQYF. CDR3 DNA: TGTGCCAGCAGTTGGGACCGGGACACTTCCTACGAGCAGTACTTC. Combining the CDR3 with reference TRBV2 and TRBJ2-7 gives the whole variable domain EPEVTQTPSHQVTQMGQEVILRCVPISNHLYFYWYRQILGQKVEFLVSFYNNEISEKSEIFDDQFSVERPDGSNFTLKIRSTKLEDSAMYFCASSWDRDTSYEQYFGPGTRLTVT.

This rearrangement joins TRBV27 to TRBJ2-7; 8 nucleotides agree with TRBD1. Losses at the gene ends were 0 bases for V and 2 bases for J; bases not matched to a gene: 3. This CDR3 spans 15 amino acids. CDR1 is MNHEY and CDR2 is SMNVEV in the germline V gene (reference sequence). The CDR3 DNA sequence: TGTGCCAGCAGTTTATCGGGCAGGGGGCCCTACGAGCAGTACTTC. Translation: CASSLSGRGPYEQYF.

This clone was counted once. V is TRBV7-2 and J is TRBJ2-5, with 8 bases identical to TRBD2. This CDR3 contains 16 residues. The germline gives CDR1 SGHTA, CDR2 FQGNSA. V gave up 5 bases and J gave up 4 bases; unmatched junction bases: 12. CDR3 sequence reads: CASSLKGSGGRETQYF. CDR3 sequence (DNA): TGTGCCAGCAGCCTCAAAGGCTCGGGAGGGAGAGAGACCCAGTACTTC. Together with reference TRBV7-2 and TRBJ2-5, the CDR3 gives the full variable domain: GAGVSQSPSNKVTEKGKDVELRCDPISGHTALYWYRQSLGQGLEFLIYFQGNSAPDKSGLPSDRFSAERTGGSVSTLTIQRTQQEDSAVYLCASSLKGSGGRETQYFGPGTRLLVL.

A few counts support this clone. The V and J genes are TRBV19 and TRBJ1-2, with TRBD1 matching over 7 bases. Germline V gene lookup returns CDR1 LNHDA and CDR2 SQIVND (reference sequence). V gave up 5 bases and J gave up 4 bases; unmatched junction bases: 7. CDR3 size: 14 residues. The CDR3 DNA reads as TGTGCCAGTAGTCCCCGGGCAGGGGGCTATGGCTACACCTTC. Translating it yields CASSPRAGGYGYTF.